Each of the 25 T cell receptor beta chains below was sequenced from the same sample in a study of T cell clonality in common variable immunodeficiency. Sequencing was performed with immunoSEQ multiplex PCR; in TCRdb, only in-frame clones are kept and a portion is missing. The sample has tens of thousands of clones, none seen only once. Sequences were obtained from peripheral blood mononuclear cells. These receptors were obtained from a person between 18 and 70 years old in good health.

This clone occurred many times. Read sequence stops 3 residues before the CDR3 end, and the germline J gene provides the missing end. The V call is TRBV19, the J call TRBJ2-2, with TRBD2 matching over 13 bases. Germline CDR1 is LNHDA and CDR2 is SQIVND (reference sequence). The CDR3 loop spans 18 amino acids. With V trimmed by 7 bases and J by 3 bases, 11 bases remained unmatched. The CDR3 protein is CASTPAAGLAGDTGELFF. The covered CDR3 bases are TGTGCCAGTACCCCCGCGGCAGGACTAGCGGGAGACACCGGGGAG.

Many counts were recorded for this clone. The read ends 3 residues early relative to the CDR3; the germline J gene fills the gap. The gene calls are TRBV7-9 and TRBJ1-2; D is uncertain. V dropped 2 bases and J dropped 3 bases, with 10 bases sitting between them. Looked up from germline, CDR1 is SEHNR and CDR2 is FQNEAQ (reference sequence). The CDR3 is made up of 14 amino acids. CDR3: CASSLTQSDYGYTF. CDR3 DNA (partial): TGTGCCAGCAGCTTAACACAGTCGGACTATGGC.

Ten or more counts support this clone. Read sequence stops 3 residues before the CDR3 end, and the germline J gene provides the missing end. V and J are TRBV30 and TRBJ1-2; D ambiguous. The CDR3 is 12 residues long. V lost 2 bases to trimming and J lost 6 bases, with 10 bases between them. CDR1 GTSNPN and CDR2 SVGIG come from the germline V gene (reference sequence). The CDR3 loop is CAWSPRPHGYTF. The DNA read from the CDR3 is TGTGCCTGGAGTCCCAGGCCCCATGGC. Full variable domain (outside the CDR3, taken from reference TRBV30 and TRBJ1-2): SQTIHQWPATLVQPVGSPLSLECTVEGTSNPNLYWYRQAAGRGLQLLFYSVGIGQISSEVPQNLSASRPQDRQFILSSKKLLLSDSGFYLCAWSPRPHGYTFGSGTRLTVV.

This clone was counted many times. The read comes to an end 3 residues before the CDR3 does, leaving the germline J gene to fill in the end. The chain combines TRBV7-3 with TRBJ2-1; D possibly corresponds to TRBD1 (6 bases). Per the germline V gene, CDR1 is SGHTA and CDR2 is FQGTGA. The V gene lost 5 bases and the J gene lost 6 bases, with 20 bases spanning the gap. The CDR3 consists of 16 residues. The CDR3 is CASSKGGRGPSNEQFF. The covered CDR3 bases are TGTGCCAGCAGCAAAGGCGGCAGGGGCCCCTCCAATGAG.

This clone was seen at least ten times. The read terminates 3 residues before the CDR3 end, so the remaining end is supplied by the germline J gene. V usage is TRBV13 and J usage is TRBJ2-3; possibly TRBD1 for D (5 bases). Trimming cost V 5 bases and J 5 bases, with 14 bases left between them. In germline, CDR1 is PRHDT, CDR2 FYEKMQ (reference sequence). This CDR3 is built from 14 residues. The CDR3 DNA, read in part, is TGTGCCAGCAGCCCTACAGGAGTCAGAGATACG. This codes for CASSPTGVRDT. The full-length CDR3 reads as CASSPTGVRDTQYF. Full variable domain (outside the CDR3, taken from reference TRBV13 and TRBJ2-3): AAGVIQSPRHLIKEKRETATLKCYPIPRHDTVYWYQQGPGQDPQFLISFYEKMQSDKGSIPDRFSAQQFSDYHSELNMSSLELGDSALYFCASSPTGVRDTQYFGPGTRLTVL.

This clone came up many times. The DNA ends 3 residues before the CDR3 does, and the rest of the CDR3 is filled in from the germline J gene. The chain combines TRBV12-3 or TRBV12-4 with TRBJ2-5, with 8 positions matching TRBD1. CDR3 length: 15 amino acids. Losses at the gene ends were 5 bases for V and 4 bases for J; bases not matched to a gene: 9. CDR3 in amino acids: CASSRGTGLGETQYF. CDR3 DNA (partial): TGTGCCAGCAGTCGAGGGACAGGCCTGGGAGAGACC.

As for this clone: The read is 3 residues too short to cover the CDR3 end, so that end is filled in from the germline J gene. This chain uses TRBV19 with TRBJ1-1; D is possibly TRBD1 (5 bases). The CDR3 length is 11 residues. Per germline, CDR1 LNHDA and CDR2 SQIVND (reference sequence). CDR3 DNA, as far as it was read: TGTGCCAGTAGTAGTACAGGAAAA. It yields the protein CASSSTGK. The CDR3 in full is CASSSTGKAFF.

This clone came up many times. The read ends 3 residues early relative to the CDR3; the germline J gene fills the gap. This sequence joins TRBV20-1 and TRBJ2-3; 8 bases fit TRBD1. Germline trimming cut 6 bases from V and 0 bases from J; bases unmatched to any gene: 8. CDR3 length equals 15 residues. CDR1 and CDR2 (germline): DFQATT, SNEGSKA (reference sequence). The CDR3 DNA, read in part, is TGCAGTGCCCCAGACAGGGGTCCTAGCACAGATACG. Translating gives CSAPDRGPSTDT. The complete CDR3 sequence is CSAPDRGPSTDTQYF.

Ten or more counts support this clone. The read terminates 3 residues ahead of where the CDR3 ends, so the germline J gene completes it. This chain uses TRBV20-1 with TRBJ2-7, with 7 bases that match TRBD2. The junction had 5 bases not matched to a gene; V was cut back by 3 bases and J by 0 bases. The CDR3 is made up of 14 amino acids. Germline V gene data show CDR1 as DFQATT and CDR2 as SNEGSKA (reference sequence). The covered CDR3 bases are TGCAGTGCTAGGGGGCGGGGGAGCTCCTACGAG. Amino acid sequence: CSARGRGSSYE. In full, the CDR3 is CSARGRGSSYEQYF.

The table lists this clone with many counts. Read sequence stops 3 residues before the CDR3 end, and the germline J gene provides the missing end. The gene calls are TRBV5-1 and TRBJ2-1; the match to TRBD2 covers 11 bases. The CDR3 loop spans 16 amino acids. Looked up from germline, CDR1 is SGHRS and CDR2 is YFSETQ. With 0 bases clipped from V and 6 bases from J, the junction kept 5 bases outside the gene matches. CDR3 sequence reads: CASSLVWTSGLNEQFF. CDR3 DNA (partial): TGCGCCAGCAGCTTGGTTTGGACTAGCGGGCTCAATGAG. Full variable domain (remainder filled in from reference TRBV5-1 and TRBJ2-1): KAGVTQTPRYLIKTRGQQVTLSCSPISGHRSVSWYQQTPGQGLQFLFEYFSETQRNKGNFPGRFSGRQFSNSRSEMNVSTLELGDSALYLCASSLVWTSGLNEQFFGPGTRLTVL.

This clone has ten or more counts. The read ends 3 residues shy of where the CDR3 ends; the end is completed using the germline J gene. The rearrangement joins TRBV19 to TRBJ1-1; the match to TRBD1 covers 8 bases. V dropped 10 bases and J dropped 4; count of bases not matched to a gene: 11. Germline V gene data show CDR1 as LNHDA and CDR2 as SQIVND (reference sequence). The CDR3 covers 14 residues. The part of the CDR3 DNA that was read is TGTGCCACCGATGACAGGGGATCGTTCACTGAA. Translating gives CATDDRGSFTE. The whole CDR3 is CATDDRGSFTEAFF.

This clone was seen many times. The read comes to an end 3 residues before the CDR3 does, leaving the germline J gene to fill in the end. V gene TRBV19 combines with J gene TRBJ2-3; D is perhaps TRBD1 (5 bases). The CDR3 contains 13 residues. CDR1 and CDR2 (germline): LNHDA, SQIVND (reference sequence). Trimming took 5 bases from V and 4 from J, leaving 10 bases between them. CDR3 DNA, as far as it was read: TGTGCCAGTAGTCCAGGACACCCAGATACG. Protein: CASSPGHPDT. In full, the CDR3 is CASSPGHPDTQYF.

There are many counts of this clone. Coverage ceases 3 residues before the CDR3 finishes, and the germline J gene fills in the end. This chain uses TRBV19 with TRBJ2-3; TRBD2 matches 10 bases. V trimming: 6 bases; J trimming: 4 bases; junction bases outside the gene matches: 16. CDR3 length equals 18 residues. Looked up from germline, CDR1 is LNHDA and CDR2 is SQIVND (reference sequence). CDR3 DNA, as far as it was read: TGTGCCAGTAGCACCCCTAGCGGGAGCCCCCGGGGGGCAGATACG. It encodes CASSTPSGSPRGADT. The CDR3 in full is CASSTPSGSPRGADTQYF.

This clone has at least ten counts. The read ends 3 residues before the CDR3 terminus; that terminus is restored from the germline J gene. The V and J genes are TRBV9 and TRBJ2-7; 11 nucleotides match TRBD1. Trimming removed 4 bases from V and 2 bases from J; junction bases left unmatched: 5. Germline V gene data show CDR1 as SGDLS and CDR2 as YYNGEE. The CDR3 covers 15 residues. The CDR3: CASSLKGQGAYEQYF. CDR3 DNA, as far as it was read: TGTGCCAGCAGCCTCAAGGGACAGGGGGCCTACGAG.

This clone showed up just a few times. The CDR3 goes on 3 residues after the read ends, and that part is filled in from the germline J gene. J is TRBJ1-1 and V is TRBV2, with TRBD1 matching 11 bases. The CDR3 runs 16 residues. Losses at the gene ends were 8 bases for V and 4 bases for J; bases not matched to a gene: 12. Germline CDR1 is SNHLY and CDR2 is FYNNEI. This CDR3 reads CASPDRTGGAITEAFF. CDR3 DNA, as far as it was read: TGTGCCAGCCCTGACCGGACAGGGGGCGCGATCACTGAA. Using reference TRBV2 and TRBJ1-1 for the parts outside the CDR3, the full variable domain is EPEVTQTPSHQVTQMGQEVILRCVPISNHLYFYWYRQILGQKVEFLVSFYNNEISEKSEIFDDQFSVERPDGSNFTLKIRSTKLEDSAMYFCASPDRTGGAITEAFFGQGTRLTVV.

Ten or more counts support this clone. The observed sequence ends 3 residues before the CDR3 terminus, with the missing tail filled in from the germline J gene. This chain connects TRBV20-1 to TRBJ2-3; 14 bases line up with TRBD2. The V gene end was trimmed by 1 base and the J gene end by 3 bases; junction bases not matched to a gene: 0. Germline V lookup: CDR1 DFQATT, CDR2 SNEGSKA (reference sequence). The CDR3 contains 15 residues. The CDR3 bases that were read are TGCAGTGCTAGAGGGACTAGCGGGAGGACAGATACG. This codes for CSARGTSGRTDT. The whole CDR3 protein is CSARGTSGRTDTQYF.

This clone was counted ten times or more. The read is 3 residues too short to cover the CDR3 end, so that end is filled in from the germline J gene. The gene calls are TRBV18 and TRBJ1-2; 8 nucleotides agree with TRBD1. This CDR3 spans 13 amino acids. Germline V gene sequence: CDR1 KGHSH, CDR2 LQKENI. This CDR3 is CASSPRGLGGYTF. Incomplete CDR3 DNA: TGTGCCAGCTCGCCCAGGGGGCTTGGGGGC.

This clone occurred many times. The CDR3 end lies 3 residues beyond the end of the read and is filled in from the germline J gene. The chain has TRBV28 and TRBJ2-1, with 9 bases lining up with TRBD2. V shed 5 bases and J 5 bases; nucleotides not matched to a gene: 7. The CDR3 is made up of 15 amino acids. Germline values: CDR1 MDHEN, CDR2 SYDVKM. The part of the CDR3 DNA that was read is TGTGCCAGCAGTCCGACTAGCGGCCCTCACAATGAG. Protein product: CASSPTSGPHNE. The entire CDR3 reads CASSPTSGPHNEQFF.

In its sample, this clone was seen many times. From the germline J gene comes the end of the CDR3, since the read stops 3 residues before it. The V gene is TRBV28, the J gene TRBJ2-2; no firm D call. CDR3 length equals 11 residues. The germline V gene encodes CDR1 MDHEN and CDR2 SYDVKM. V dropped 5 bases and J dropped 5 bases, with 3 bases sitting between them. Partial CDR3 DNA: TGTGCCAGCAGTCAGACCGGGGAG. It encodes CASSQTGE. The whole CDR3 region reads CASSQTGELFF.

This clone was seen repeatedly, ten times or more. The CDR3 end lies 3 residues beyond the end of the read and is filled in from the germline J gene. V usage is TRBV30 and J usage is TRBJ2-3, with 12 bases fitting TRBD2. The CDR3 is made up of 14 amino acids. CDR1 and CDR2 (germline): GTSNPN, SVGIG (reference sequence). With V trimmed by 5 bases and J by 1 base, 1 base remained unmatched. The CDR3 DNA, read in part, is TGTGCCTGGGGACTAGCGGGACGCACAGATACG. It yields the protein CAWGLAGRTDT. In full, the CDR3 is CAWGLAGRTDTQYF.

This clone was counted at least ten times. The missing CDR3 end, 3 residues past where the read stops, is filled in from the germline J gene. The V gene is TRBV7-2, the J gene TRBJ2-3; 11 positions match TRBD2. Germline CDR1 reads SGHTA; CDR2 reads FQGNSA. The CDR3 runs to 15 residues. Partial CDR3 DNA: TGTGCCAGCAGCCGATACTTGGGACTAGCGGCGACG. Amino acid sequence: CASSRYLGLAAT. The full CDR3 protein reads CASSRYLGLAATQYF.

This clone was detected many times. The sequence runs out 3 residues before the end of the CDR3; the remainder is reconstructed from the germline J gene. The chain is built from TRBV20-1 and TRBJ2-2, with 7 bases matching TRBD1. CDR3 length: 13 amino acids. Germline assignment: CDR1 DFQATT and CDR2 SNEGSKA (reference sequence). Trimming took 6 bases from V and 5 from J; bases not matched to a gene: 6. CDR3 DNA (partial): TGCAGTGCGCCGGGACAGTTTACCGGGGAG. The encoded protein is CSAPGQFTGE. The entire CDR3 protein reads CSAPGQFTGELFF.

This clone was seen many times. From the germline J gene comes the end of the CDR3, since the read stops 3 residues before it. The chain joins TRBV4-1 to TRBJ1-5; D might be TRBD1 (6 bases). The V gene lost 4 bases and the J gene lost 4 bases, with 14 bases spanning the gap. Germline lookup yields CDR1 MGHRA and CDR2 YSYEKL. The CDR3 sequence is 15 residues long. CDR3 amino acids: CASSLWGTTNQPQHF. CDR3 DNA (partial): TGCGCCAGCAGCCTCTGGGGGACAACTAATCAGCCC.

To note about this clone: The read comes to an end 3 residues before the CDR3 does, leaving the germline J gene to fill in the end. The chain links TRBV7-6 to TRBJ2-7; 10 positions match TRBD1. Germline CDR1 reads SGHVS; CDR2 reads FNYEAQ. The CDR3 is made up of 15 amino acids. With V trimmed by 1 base and J by 5 bases, 5 bases remained unmatched. The CDR3 protein is CASSLVRDRGHEQYF. Incomplete CDR3 DNA: TGTGCCAGCAGCTTAGTCCGGGACAGGGGCCACGAG. The full variable domain, with the rest looked up from reference TRBV7-6 and TRBJ2-7, is GAGVSQSPRYKVTKRGQDVALRCDPISGHVSLYWYRQALGQGPEFLTYFNYEAQQDKSGLPNDRFSAERPEGSISTLTIQRTEQRDSAMYRCASSLVRDRGHEQYFGPGTRLTVT.

This clone was picked up many times. The observed sequence ends 3 residues before the CDR3 terminus, with the missing tail filled in from the germline J gene. The gene calls are TRBV6-1 and TRBJ2-1; TRBD2 matches 10 bases. Germline CDR1 MNHNS, CDR2 SASEGT. Trimming at V came to 4 bases and at J to 2 bases, leaving 5 bases not matched to a gene. The CDR3 totals 16 residues. The DNA read from the CDR3 is TGTGCCAGCAGTGTGACTAGCGGGCAAGCCTACAATGAG. It is translated as CASSVTSGQAYNE. The complete CDR3 protein is CASSVTSGQAYNEQFF.